Below are 13 T cell receptor beta chains sequenced from a single sample in a study of T-cell reconstitution after alpha-beta-depleted transplantation in children. The TCRbeta library was prepared with unique molecular identifiers. TCRdb reanalysed the PCR reads using MiXCR and keeps one entry per CDR3 protein. The sample holds roughly 500,000 distinct CDR3 sequences; about 16% are singletons and the top ten take 3.3%. The specimen was PBMCs from the stem cell graft donor, collected from the stem cell graft. The origin of the receptors is a human donor who donated a stem cell graft to a child with acute lymphoblastic leukemia.

This clonotype was counted a few times. The DNA of the CDR3 is TGTGCCAGCAGTTTAAGGAGGGCTTACGAGCAGTACTTC. This codes for CASSLRRAYEQYF. V gene TRBV27 combines with J gene TRBJ2-7, with a weak D call TRBD2 (6 bases). V was pared by 2 bases and J by 4 bases, with 9 bases between. The CDR3 length is 13 residues. CDR1 and CDR2 (germline): MNHEY, SMNVEV (reference sequence).

This chain uses TRBV9 with TRBJ2-5; perhaps TRBD1 as D (5 bases). Germline V CDR1 and CDR2: SGDLS, YYNGEE. The CDR3 consists of 13 residues. Trimming left V 3 bases short and J 10 bases short, with 16 bases between. The CDR3 bases are TGTGCCAGCAGCGGGGAAAGCCCTCAGGGCCAGTACTTC. Its protein is CASSGESPQGQYF.

This rearrangement joins TRBV7-9 to TRBJ2-7; possibly TRBD1 or TRBD2 for D (5 bases each). Germline V gives CDR1 SEHNR, CDR2 FQNEAQ (reference sequence). The CDR3 runs to 16 residues. V gave up 7 bases and J gave up 2 bases, with 21 bases separating them. CDR3 nucleotide sequence: TGTGCCAGCACCCTAGAGGGCCAGGGCCTCCCCTACGAGCAGTACTTC. This encodes CASTLEGQGLPYEQYF.

The sample holds a few counts of this clonotype. This chain uses TRBV12-3 or TRBV12-4 with TRBJ2-1, with D possibly called TRBD1 or TRBD2 (6 bases each). Between the trimmed V and J ends, which lost 4 bases and 9 bases, there was a span of 13 bases. This CDR3 region has 13 residues. The CDR3 protein is CASSSSEGGEQFF. The CDR3 coding sequence is TGTGCCAGCAGTTCCTCTGAGGGGGGTGAGCAGTTCTTC.

J is TRBJ2-3 and V is TRBV5-1; 12 nucleotides match TRBD2. The junction had 3 bases not matched to a gene; V was cut back by 0 bases and J by 1 base. The CDR3 length is 17 residues. Germline CDR1 SGHRS, CDR2 YFSETQ. CDR3: CASSLGLAGAGTDTQYF. In DNA form, the CDR3 reads TGCGCCAGCAGCTTGGGACTAGCGGGAGCTGGCACAGATACGCAGTATTTT.

The CDR3, as DNA: TGCAGCGTTGAAAGTATGACTAGCGGGGGCTACGAGCAGTACTTC. Protein: CSVESMTSGGYEQYF. The gene calls are TRBV29-1 and TRBJ2-7, with TRBD2 matching 12 bases. This CDR3 is built from 15 residues. V shed 2 bases, J shed 3 bases, and the junction held 5 bases outside the gene matches. Germline V gene lookup returns CDR1 SQVTM and CDR2 ANQGSEA.

This clonotype showed up just once. The germline gene is not matched at one end of the junction; a read error may be the cause. The chain employs TRBV24-1 and TRBJ2-1, with TRBD2 matching 12 bases. CDR3 length: 17 residues. CDR1 is KGHDR, CDR2 SFDVKD, per germline. CDR3 bases: TGTGCCACCGGTGACGCGACTAGCGGGAGCTCCTACAATGAGCAGTTCTTC. It encodes CATGDATSGSSYNEQFF.

This clonotype was detected only a few times. This chain uses TRBV5-1 with TRBJ2-5; 8 nucleotides agree with TRBD1. Germline V gives CDR1 SGHRS, CDR2 YFSETQ. The CDR3 runs to 16 residues. V dropped 0 bases and J dropped 2; count of bases not matched to a gene: 6. The chain's CDR3 is CASSLASGGGQETQYF. The CDR3 region has the DNA TGCGCCAGCAGCTTGGCTTCAGGGGGCGGGCAAGAGACCCAGTACTTC.

This rearrangement joins TRBV7-8 to TRBJ1-6; D perhaps matches TRBD1 (6 bases). Germline V CDR1 and CDR2: SGHVS, FQNEAQ. Trimming removed 2 bases from V and 8 bases from J, with 13 bases in between. The CDR3 totals 15 residues. The CDR3 bases are TGTGCCAGCAGCTTAAGACAGGCCCGCCATTCACCCCTCCACTTT. This codes for CASSLRQARHSPLHF.

The chain uses TRBV29-1 and TRBJ2-1, with D unresolved. Trimming pared 7 bases from V and 2 bases from J, leaving 15 bases between. Per germline, CDR1 SQVTM and CDR2 ANQGSEA. This CDR3 region has 14 residues. The CDR3 DNA is TGCAGCGGTGCCCGGACGGATACCTACAATGAGCAGTTCTTC. It encodes CSGARTDTYNEQFF.

This clonotype occurred a few times. The rearrangement uses TRBV5-1 and TRBJ2-7, with D tentatively TRBD1 (5 bases). There are 13 residues in the CDR3. The V end was cut by 8 bases, the J end by 2 bases, with 14 bases between. Germline V gives CDR1 SGHRS, CDR2 YFSETQ. The CDR3 DNA reads as TGCGCCAGTAGACAGTTGAGTACCTACGAGCAGTACTTC. This sequence encodes CASRQLSTYEQYF.

The CDR3 DNA follows: TGTGCCACCAGCGGCCTACAGTCCCCCTCTGGAAACACCATATATTTT. Translation: CATSGLQSPSGNTIYF. The chain carries TRBV15 and TRBJ1-3; D unresolved. CDR1 and CDR2 from the germline V gene are LNHNV and YYDKDF (reference sequence). This CDR3 region has 16 residues. V lost 5 bases, J lost 0 bases, and 14 bases lay in between.

The DNA for the CDR3 is TGCGCCAGCAGCTTGGATTCTGGGTTCTCCTACAATGAGCAGTTCTTC. Protein: CASSLDSGFSYNEQFF. V gene TRBV5-1 combines with J gene TRBJ2-1; D is undetermined. CDR1 SGHRS and CDR2 YFSETQ come from the germline V gene. V lost 0 bases and J 0 bases, leaving 10 bases between the germline ends. The CDR3 has 16 amino acids.